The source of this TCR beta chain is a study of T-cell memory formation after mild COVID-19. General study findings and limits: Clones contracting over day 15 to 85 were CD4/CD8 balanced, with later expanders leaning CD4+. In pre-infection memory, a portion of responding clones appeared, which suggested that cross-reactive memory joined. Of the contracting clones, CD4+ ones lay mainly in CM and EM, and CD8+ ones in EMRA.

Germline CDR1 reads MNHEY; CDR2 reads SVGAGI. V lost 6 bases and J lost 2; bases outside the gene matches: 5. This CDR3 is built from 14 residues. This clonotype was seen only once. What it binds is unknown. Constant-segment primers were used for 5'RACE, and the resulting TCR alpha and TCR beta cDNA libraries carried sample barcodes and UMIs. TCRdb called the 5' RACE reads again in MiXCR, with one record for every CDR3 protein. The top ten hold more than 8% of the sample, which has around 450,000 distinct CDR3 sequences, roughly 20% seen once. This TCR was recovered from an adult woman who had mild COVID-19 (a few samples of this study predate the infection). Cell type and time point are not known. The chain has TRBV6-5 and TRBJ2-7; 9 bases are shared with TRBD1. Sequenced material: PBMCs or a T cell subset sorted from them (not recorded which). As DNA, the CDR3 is TGTGCCAGCAGCTGGACAGGGGACCCCTACGAGCAGTACTTC. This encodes CASSWTGDPYEQYF.